These 32 T cell receptor beta chains were all obtained from the same sample, sequenced in a study of T cells in Graves' hyperthyroidism and ophthalmopathy. TCR beta CDR3 sequences were amplified from RNA transcripts. Initially, a first-round RT-PCR of the TCR CDR3 employed the HTBI primer set. Via MiXCR, TCRdb re-called the multiplex PCR reads, giving one row per CDR3 protein. The sample yields fewer than 350,000 distinct CDR3 sequences, about 20% seen once. Sequences were obtained from blood. These receptors originate from a woman in her fifties or sixties with Graves' hyperthyroidism.

The V call is TRBV27, the J call TRBJ2-5; tentative D call: TRBD2 (7 bases). V was clipped by 2 bases and J by 8 bases, with 18 bases between them. This CDR3 is 15 amino acids long. Germline values: CDR1 MNHEY, CDR2 SMNVEV (reference sequence). The CDR3 DNA reads as TGTGCCAGCAGTTTAAGGGGGGGGGGTACCTACACCCAGTACTTC. Its protein product is CASSLRGGGTYTQYF.

Many counts were recorded for this clonotype. The chain recombines TRBV6-2 or TRBV6-3 with TRBJ2-1; 7 bases line up with TRBD1. With V trimmed by 4 bases and J by 9 bases, 9 bases remained unmatched. CDR1 and CDR2 from the germline V gene are MNHEY and SVGEGT. The CDR3 covers 14 residues. CDR3 protein: CASSFSDRASEQFF. DNA for the CDR3: TGTGCCAGCAGTTTCTCAGACAGGGCGAGTGAGCAGTTCTTC.

Ten or more counts support this clonotype. The chain links TRBV2 to TRBJ2-5; 10 nucleotides line up with TRBD2. Looked up from germline, CDR1 is SNHLY and CDR2 is FYNNEI. This CDR3 region has 14 residues. The junction had 8 bases not matched to a gene; V was cut back by 6 bases and J by 7 bases. CDR3 sequence reads: CASREGLAIGTQYF. The CDR3 DNA sequence: TGTGCCAGCAGGGAGGGACTAGCGATTGGGACCCAGTACTTC.

The chain recombines TRBV7-8 with TRBJ1-2; D ambiguous. Per the germline V gene, CDR1 is SGHVS and CDR2 is FQNEAQ. Trimming shortened V by 3 bases and J by 5 bases, and 10 bases separated the two germline ends. CDR3 length equals 13 residues. As DNA, the CDR3 is TGTGCCAGCAGCTTCGGCGTCCTTTATGGCTACACCTTC. Translating gives CASSFGVLYGYTF.

This clonotype was counted at least ten times. The chain combines TRBV28 with TRBJ1-6; D remains ambiguous. The CDR3 consists of 16 residues. CDR1 MDHEN and CDR2 SYDVKM come from the germline V gene. Trimming took off 4 bases at V and 0 bases at J, with 10 bases between the two ends. The DNA for the CDR3 is TGTGCCAGCAGTTCGTACAGTAGCTCCTATAATTCACCCCTCCACTTT. The encoded protein is CASSSYSSSYNSPLHF.

This clonotype has a count of ten or more. V usage is TRBV12-3 or TRBV12-4 and J usage is TRBJ1-1, with D maybe TRBD1 (5 bases). There are 13 residues in the CDR3. Trimming pared 6 bases from V and 1 base from J, leaving 9 bases between. The CDR3 DNA reads as TGTGCCAGCAGACCGGACAAGAACACTGAAGCTTTCTTT. Protein sequence: CASRPDKNTEAFF.

The CDR3 region is CASSETGERSSEQYF. CDR3 in DNA: TGTGCCAGCAGCGAAACCGGCGAGAGGTCGTCCGAGCAGTACTTC. The V gene is TRBV7-9, the J gene TRBJ2-7; D is undetermined. CDR3 size: 15 residues. Germline V lookup: CDR1 SEHNR, CDR2 FQNEAQ (reference sequence). Trimming removed 5 bases from V and 6 bases from J, with 20 bases in between.

This chain joins TRBV20-1 and TRBJ2-1; the match to TRBD2 covers 10 bases. Germline V gives CDR1 DFQATT, CDR2 SNEGSKA (reference sequence). The CDR3 is 15 amino acids. J was trimmed by 5 bases and V by 1 base; bases with no gene match: 5. Here the CDR3 reads CSARVPLAGDNEQFF. DNA of the CDR3: TGCAGTGCTAGAGTTCCGCTAGCGGGAGACAATGAGCAGTTCTTC.

The V call is TRBV28, the J call TRBJ1-3, with 10 nucleotides matching TRBD1. The trim removed 5 bases at V and 4 bases at J, leaving 8 bases unmatched. Germline lookup yields CDR1 MDHEN and CDR2 SYDVKM. The CDR3 sequence is 16 residues long. CDR3 loop: CASSLAGTGEGNTIYF. The CDR3 coding sequence is TGTGCCAGCAGTCTAGCCGGGACAGGGGAAGGAAACACCATATATTTT.

This clonotype showed up many times. The chain employs TRBV12-3 or TRBV12-4 and TRBJ2-5; D is perhaps TRBD1 or TRBD2 (5 bases each). This CDR3 spans 16 amino acids. Trimming stripped 3 bases from V and 2 bases from J, with 16 bases between. Here the CDR3 DNA reads TGTGCCAGCAGTTTCCGGGACGGCAAACTTCAAGAGACCCAGTACTTC. Its translation: CASSFRDGKLQETQYF.

This clonotype was seen more than once but under ten times. V gene TRBV6-5 combines with J gene TRBJ2-2; D is perhaps TRBD2 (6 bases). V dropped 0 bases and J dropped 7 bases, with 18 bases sitting between them. Germline lookup yields CDR1 MNHEY and CDR2 SVGAGI. The CDR3 has 17 residues. The CDR3 DNA is TGTGCCAGCAGTTACTCGACCCCGGGACTCTGGGGCGGGGAGCTGTTTTTT. Its protein is CASSYSTPGLWGGELFF.

This clonotype was seen a handful of times. The chain couples TRBV28 to TRBJ2-3; 11 bases are shared with TRBD2. From germline, CDR1 is MDHEN and CDR2 SYDVKM. This CDR3 is built from 20 residues. J gave up 4 bases and V 5 bases, and 20 bases lay outside the gene matches. The CDR3 DNA follows: TGTGCCAGCAGTATAACGACTAGCGGGGAGGTTGCTGGCCTTGCAGATACGCAGTATTTT. Translated: CASSITTSGEVAGLADTQYF.

This rearrangement joins TRBV7-9 to TRBJ2-3; 10 nucleotides line up with TRBD1. The CDR3 extends over 16 amino acids. Unmatched junction bases numbered 9, after V lost 6 bases and J lost 3 bases. Germline CDR1 reads SEHNR; CDR2 reads FQNEAQ (reference sequence). In DNA form, the CDR3 reads TGTGCCAGCAGGCAACCGGGACAGGGGTGGACAGATACGCAGTATTTT. This codes for CASRQPGQGWTDTQYF.

The rearrangement links TRBV12-3 or TRBV12-4 to TRBJ1-1; D is undetermined. The CDR3 is made up of 14 amino acids. With 3 bases removed from V and 5 bases from J, the gap between germline ends came to 13 bases. Here the CDR3 reads CASSFSVDSTEAFF. The CDR3 region has the DNA TGTGCCAGCAGTTTCAGCGTGGATAGTACTGAAGCTTTCTTT.

This clonotype occurred a few times. The chain joins TRBV10-3 to TRBJ2-5, with D perhaps TRBD2 (5 bases). The V gene's germline CDR1 is ENHRY and CDR2 SYGVKD. This CDR3 is 15 amino acids long. V was pared by 2 bases and J by 2 bases, with 12 bases between. As DNA, the CDR3 is TGTGCCATCAGTGAGCGGCCAGCGGAACAAGAGACCCAGTACTTC. Translated, it gives CAISERPAEQETQYF.

J is TRBJ2-5 and V is TRBV12-3 or TRBV12-4; 7 bases are shared with TRBD1. CDR3 length: 13 residues. J was trimmed by 5 bases and V by 6 bases; bases with no gene match: 6. CDR3 protein: CASRSGTDETQYF. DNA for the CDR3: TGTGCCAGCAGATCCGGGACAGATGAGACCCAGTACTTC.

The chain joins TRBV3-1 to TRBJ1-1; TRBD1 matches 9 bases. V gave up 1 base and J gave up 4 bases; unmatched junction bases: 7. Germline values: CDR1 LGHDT, CDR2 YNNKEL (reference sequence). This CDR3 has 16 residues. The CDR3 loop is CASSQGSGQGSTEAFF. The CDR3 DNA reads as TGTGCCAGCAGCCAAGGATCCGGACAGGGGAGCACTGAAGCTTTCTTT.

This clonotype was seen at least ten times. The chain employs TRBV20-1 and TRBJ2-7, with unresolved D. CDR3 length: 11 amino acids. Trimming cost V 0 bases and J 8 bases, with 8 bases left between them. Germline-derived CDR1 and CDR2 are DFQATT and SNEGSKA (reference sequence). The CDR3 spells CSARDLPKQYF. CDR3 nucleotide sequence: TGCAGTGCTAGAGATCTTCCCAAGCAGTACTTC.

The chain employs TRBV7-2 and TRBJ2-5; 11 bases line up with TRBD2. The V gene end was trimmed by 5 bases and the J gene end by 7 bases; junction bases not matched to a gene: 6. CDR3 size: 14 residues. Germline V CDR1 and CDR2: SGHTA, FQGNSA. CDR3 loop: CASSLSGGAGTQYF. The CDR3 nucleotides are TGTGCCAGCAGCCTTAGCGGGGGGGCGGGGACCCAGTACTTC.

This clonotype was counted a few times. The gene calls are TRBV9 and TRBJ1-2, with D hard to call. The germline V gene has CDR1 SGDLS and CDR2 YYNGEE. The length of the CDR3 is 12 residues. V was trimmed by 0 bases and J by 8 bases, leaving 8 bases between them. The CDR3 DNA reads as TGTGCCAGCAGCGTAGCAGGCTGGGGCTACACCTTC. Encoded protein: CASSVAGWGYTF.

This clonotype was counted many times. The chain joins TRBV2 to TRBJ1-6; no reliable D call. Germline V CDR1 and CDR2: SNHLY, FYNNEI. This CDR3 has 15 amino acids. Trimming removed 4 bases at V and 0 bases at J, with 7 bases between. The CDR3 loop is CASSVGSSYNSPLHF. The DNA of the CDR3 is TGTGCCAGCAGTGTCGGGAGCTCCTATAATTCACCCCTCCACTTT.

This clonotype has a count of ten or more. The gene calls are TRBV2 and TRBJ1-2; D unresolved. Germline CDR1 SNHLY, CDR2 FYNNEI. There are 12 residues in the CDR3. Trimming pared 4 bases from V and 2 bases from J, leaving 5 bases between. The CDR3 reads CASSVENYGYTF. Here the CDR3 DNA reads TGTGCCAGCAGTGTTGAAAACTATGGCTACACCTTC.

The V call is TRBV3-1, the J call TRBJ2-2; D is ambiguous. The germline V gene has CDR1 LGHDT and CDR2 YNNKEL (reference sequence). The CDR3 loop spans 14 amino acids. V was clipped by 1 base and J by 6 bases, with 9 bases between them. CDR3 sequence reads: CASSQAIHSGELFF. CDR3 nucleotides: TGTGCCAGCAGCCAAGCCATTCACTCCGGGGAGCTGTTTTTT.

This clonotype was seen repeatedly, ten times or more. The chain carries TRBV6-1 and TRBJ2-2; D is tentatively TRBD1 or TRBD2 (5 bases each). The germline CDR1 and CDR2 sequences are MNHNS and SASEGT. This CDR3 is 15 amino acids long. V lost 6 bases to trimming and J lost 3 bases, with 14 bases between them. DNA of the CDR3: TGTGCCAGCAGCCTCACACTGGGGGACACCGGGGAGCTGTTTTTT. Translation: CASSLTLGDTGELFF.

A few counts support this clonotype. The CDR3 bases are TGCAGTGCTATAGTGGAGGACAAGGGCGGGGAGCTGTTTTTT. Protein product: CSAIVEDKGGELFF. J is TRBJ2-2 and V is TRBV20-1; D may match TRBD1 or TRBD2 (5 bases each). Germline V CDR1 and CDR2: DFQATT, SNEGSKA (reference sequence). Deletions cut 4 bases from V and 7 bases from J, with 16 bases between. This CDR3 comprises 14 residues.

The sample holds a few counts of this clonotype. One junction end does not reproduce the germline sequence, and a read error may be involved. The V gene is TRBV19, the J gene TRBJ1-3; D is unresolved. Germline CDR1 and CDR2: LNHDA and SQIVND (reference sequence). The CDR3 contains 14 residues. This CDR3 is CASSPAHTGSTIYF. CDR3 nucleotide sequence: TGTGCCAGTAGCCCCGCGCATACTGGAAGCACCATATATTTT. Supplemented by reference TRBV19 and TRBJ1-3, the full variable domain reads DGGITQSPKYLFRKEGQNVTLSCEQNLNHDAMYWYRQDPGQGLRLIYYSQIVNDFQKGDIAEGYSVSREKKESFPLTVTSAQKNPTAFYLCASSPAHTGSTIYFGEGSWLTVV.

This clonotype was picked up many times. V usage is TRBV30 and J usage is TRBJ2-1; TRBD2 matches 12 bases. The CDR3 runs to 15 residues. V lost 2 bases and J lost 2; bases outside the gene matches: 1. Germline lookup yields CDR1 GTSNPN and CDR2 SVGIG (reference sequence). The CDR3 DNA reads as TGTGCCTGGAGTCTAGCGGGGGGGCCCTACAATGAGCAGTTCTTC. Translation gives CAWSLAGGPYNEQFF.

The rearrangement joins TRBV20-1 to TRBJ2-7; 9 positions match TRBD1. Trimming at V came to 4 bases and at J to 3 bases, leaving 4 bases not matched to a gene. The CDR3 is made up of 13 amino acids. CDR1 is DFQATT, CDR2 SNEGSKA, per germline (reference sequence). The CDR3 region has the DNA TGCAGTGCTACGGGACAGGGAATCTACGAGCAGTACTTC. Translation: CSATGQGIYEQYF.

The V and J genes are TRBV29-1 and TRBJ1-3, with D possibly TRBD1 on 5 matching bases. The CDR3 length is 14 residues. Germline CDR1 and CDR2: SQVTM and ANQGSEA. V gave up 7 bases and J gave up 0 bases, with 13 bases separating them. The CDR3: CSALQGHSGNTIYF. The CDR3 nucleotides are TGCAGCGCCCTTCAGGGCCACTCTGGAAACACCATATATTTT.

V and J are TRBV6-1 and TRBJ2-3; 16 nucleotides line up with TRBD2. CDR3 size: 18 residues. V was pared by 6 bases and J by 3 bases, with 9 bases of the junction left unmatched. Germline V lookup: CDR1 MNHNS, CDR2 SASEGT. DNA for the CDR3: TGTGCCAGCAGGGGGACTAGCGGGGGGGCCCTGTGGACAGATACGCAGTATTTT. Translating gives CASRGTSGGALWTDTQYF.

In its sample, this clonotype was seen a few times. V is TRBV13 and J is TRBJ1-1; TRBD1 agrees at 7 bases. This CDR3 has 15 amino acids. Germline-derived CDR1 and CDR2 are PRHDT and FYEKMQ (reference sequence). The ends lost 5 bases at V and 4 bases at J; junction bases unmatched: 10. This chain's CDR3 is CASSQARQGGTEAFF. The DNA for the CDR3 is TGTGCCAGCAGCCAGGCCCGACAGGGAGGCACTGAAGCTTTCTTT.

The rearrangement links TRBV30 to TRBJ2-7, with 14 positions matching TRBD2. The CDR3 length is 15 residues. The V and J ends lost 3 bases and 4 bases, in that order; junction bases with no gene match: 5. Germline V gene data show CDR1 as GTSNPN and CDR2 as SVGIG (reference sequence). CDR3 sequence: CAWRGLAGVRYEQYF. The CDR3 region has the DNA TGTGCCTGGAGGGGACTAGCGGGAGTTCGATACGAGCAGTACTTC.